The TCR beta chain under discussion was sequenced for a study of blood T cells in healthy people across ages. Through a sample-barcoded 5' primer and a J-beta primer mix, a second PCR was run for roughly 6 to 11 cycles. One entry per CDR3 protein results from TCRdb running MiXCR on the 5' RACE reads. Of approximately 1.5 million distinct CDR3 sequences listed, approximately 43% are singletons. Study-wide results and limits: Comparison with aged donors showed that long-lived donors had more naive CD4+ cells and higher diversity.

As concerns this clonotype: The antigen is undetermined.

This sequence originates from a woman under 30 in good health. The source material was blood.

The CDR3 nucleotides are TGCAGTGCTAGAACCTACAGGGGCACTGAAGCTTTCTTT. Residues: CSARTYRGTEAFF. The rearrangement uses TRBV20-1 and TRBJ1-1; 7 nucleotides match TRBD1. Germline CDR1 DFQATT, CDR2 SNEGSKA (reference sequence). The CDR3 spans 13 residues. With 2 bases clipped from V and 4 bases from J, the junction kept 4 bases outside the gene matches.